This TCR beta chain is from a study of post-analysis software for immune sequencing data. Overall study: Patients had relapsing-remitting, secondary progressive or progressive-relapsing multiple sclerosis; some lacked subtype.

In this sample, this clonotype turned up a few times. Its antigen is undetermined. Whole-study results and caveats: Controls showed significantly higher normalized Chao1 diversity than did multiple sclerosis patients. With TRBV5-6, TRBV5-1 and TRBV20-1 included, about five TRBV segments were more frequent in patients than in controls.

Incorporated into the TCR beta cDNA libraries were unique molecular identifiers, which served to reduce PCR and sequencing biases. TCRdb called the PCR reads again in MiXCR, with one record for every CDR3 protein. Here the sample spans fewer than 900,000 distinct CDR3 sequences, about half being singletons. The V gene end was trimmed by 6 bases and the J gene end by 4 bases; junction bases not matched to a gene: 13. The CDR3 is 17 residues long. Germline V gene data show CDR1 as LGHDT and CDR2 as YNNKEL (reference sequence). The TCR was taken from a girl under 18 with multiple sclerosis. The chain recombines TRBV3-1 with TRBJ2-1, with 9 bases matching TRBD1. The source material was blood. In nucleotides, the CDR3 is TGTGCCAGCAGTCAGAATCCGGGACAGGGAAAGTACAATGAGCAGTTCTTC. It specifies CASSQNPGQGKYNEQFF.